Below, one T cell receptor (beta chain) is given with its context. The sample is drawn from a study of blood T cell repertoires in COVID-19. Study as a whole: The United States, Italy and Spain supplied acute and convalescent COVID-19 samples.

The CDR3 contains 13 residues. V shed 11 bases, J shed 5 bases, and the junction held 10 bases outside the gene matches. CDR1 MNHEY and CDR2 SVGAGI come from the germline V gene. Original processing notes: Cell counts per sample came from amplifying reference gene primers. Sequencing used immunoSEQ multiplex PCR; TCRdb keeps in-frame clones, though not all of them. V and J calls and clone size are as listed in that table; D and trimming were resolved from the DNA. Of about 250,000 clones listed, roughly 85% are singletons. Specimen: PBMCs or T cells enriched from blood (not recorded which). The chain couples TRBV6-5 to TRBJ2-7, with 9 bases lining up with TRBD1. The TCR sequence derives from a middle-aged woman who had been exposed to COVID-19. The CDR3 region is CASVPRTGDEQYF. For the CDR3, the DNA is TGTGCCTCCGTCCCCCGGACAGGGGACGAGCAGTACTTC.